The 30 T cell receptor beta chains below were found in one sample sequenced in a study of shared clonotypes between healthy human individuals. Sequencing was performed with immunoSEQ multiplex PCR; in TCRdb, only in-frame clones are kept and a portion is missing. Of more than 600,000 clones listed, about 91% were seen once; the top ten hold about 24%. CD45RO-negative cells were positively selected for CCR7, leaving out terminally differentiated effector memory CD45RA+ cells. Specimen: naive CD8+ T cells sorted from blood. These receptors were taken from a man in his thirties or forties in good health.

The V call is TRBV19, the J call TRBJ1-1; D may be TRBD1 (5 bases). Germline lookup yields CDR1 LNHDA and CDR2 SQIVND (reference sequence). V shed 3 bases and J shed 1 base, with 12 bases lying between them. CDR3 length equals 15 residues. DNA for the CDR3: TGTGCCAGTAGTATCGGTCAGGGTACGAACACTGAAGCTTTCTTT. Translation gives CASSIGQGTNTEAFF. The full variable domain, completed using reference TRBV19 and TRBJ1-1, is DGGITQSPKYLFRKEGQNVTLSCEQNLNHDAMYWYRQDPGQGLRLIYYSQIVNDFQKGDIAEGYSVSREKKESFPLTVTSAQKNPTAFYLCASSIGQGTNTEAFFGQGTRLTVV.

This clone was detected only a few times. The chain couples TRBV6-5 to TRBJ1-2, with D possibly being TRBD1 (5 bases). V gave up 6 bases and J gave up 8 bases, with 16 bases separating them. The CDR3 spans 13 residues. Looked up from germline, CDR1 is MNHEY and CDR2 is SVGAGI. CDR3 in amino acids: CASSGTGYGGYTF. The DNA of the CDR3 is TGTGCCAGCAGCGGAACAGGATATGGGGGCTACACCTTC.

This chain links TRBV7-9 with TRBJ2-1, with 9 bases fitting TRBD2. This CDR3 contains 14 residues. Losses at the gene ends were 4 bases for V and 7 bases for J; bases not matched to a gene: 5. Germline-derived CDR1 and CDR2 are SEHNR and FQNEAQ (reference sequence). Here the CDR3 reads CASSSTSGINEQFF. Here the CDR3 DNA reads TGTGCCAGCAGCTCGACTAGCGGTATAAATGAGCAGTTCTTC.

This clone showed up just a few times. The junction does not match germline at one end; this may be a read error. The V and J genes are TRBV6-5 and TRBJ2-7; no clear D. The CDR3 consists of 9 residues. Germline V gives CDR1 MNHEY, CDR2 SVGAGI. CDR3 nucleotide sequence: TGTGCCAGCAGTTACTCAGGTCTGTTC. This gives the protein CASSYSGLF.

The genes are TRBV27 and TRBJ2-1; D might be TRBD1 (5 bases). CDR3 length: 15 residues. Germline-derived CDR1 and CDR2 are MNHEY and SMNVEV (reference sequence). V was clipped by 5 bases and J by 0 bases, with 11 bases between them. CDR3 coding DNA: TGTGCCAGCAGTGTCGACAGTTACTCCTACAATGAGCAGTTCTTC. It codes for CASSVDSYSYNEQFF.

The chain links TRBV4-1 to TRBJ1-5; D gene ambiguous. The length of the CDR3 is 16 residues. The V end was cut by 0 bases, the J end by 0 bases, with 9 bases between. The germline V gene has CDR1 MGHRA and CDR2 YSYEKL. The CDR3 loop reads CASSQDPGSSNQPQHF. CDR3 nucleotide sequence: TGCGCCAGCAGCCAAGATCCGGGGAGTAGCAATCAGCCCCAGCATTTT.

The V and J genes are TRBV7-6 and TRBJ1-1, with 7 bases that match TRBD1. The germline CDR1 and CDR2 sequences are SGHVS and FNYEAQ. The CDR3 length is 13 residues. The J segment lost 4 bases and the V segment lost 4 bases, leaving 3 bases of the junction unmatched. CDR3 sequence: CASSSDRVTEAFF. The CDR3 nucleotides are TGTGCCAGCAGCTCCGACAGGGTCACTGAAGCTTTCTTT.

In DNA, the CDR3 is TGTGCCCTTGACCAATTTAAAGGAGGCTATGGCTACACCTTC. It yields the protein CALDQFKGGYGYTF. The chain employs TRBV30 and TRBJ1-2; D is ambiguous. Germline CDR1 is GTSNPN and CDR2 is SVGIG (reference sequence). V was pared by 8 bases and J by 4 bases, with 20 bases between. CDR3 length: 14 residues.

The chain links TRBV13 to TRBJ1-4; D unresolved. The CDR3 is 15 amino acids. V dropped 5 bases and J dropped 0 bases, with 10 bases sitting between them. CDR1 and CDR2 (germline): PRHDT, FYEKMQ (reference sequence). In DNA form, the CDR3 reads TGTGCCAGCAGCCCCCGGGCCGCAACTAATGAAAAACTGTTTTTT. Translation gives CASSPRAATNEKLFF.

To note about this clone: One end of the junction does not line up with germline, which may come from a read error. The CDR3 reads CVSSQDSQGAVISNEKLFF. As DNA, the CDR3 is TGTGTCAGCAGCCAAGATTCACAGGGCGCCGTTATTAGTAATGAAAAACTGTTTTTT. The chain is built from TRBV14 and TRBJ1-4; TRBD1 might be the D (6 bases). The CDR3 extends over 19 amino acids. The V gene's germline CDR1 is SGHDN and CDR2 FVKESK. Looking up the rest from reference TRBV14 and TRBJ1-4 gives the full variable domain: EAGVTQFPSHSVIEKGQTVTLRCDPISGHDNLYWYRRVMGKEIKFLLHFVKESKQDESGMPNNRFLAERTGGTYSTLKVQPAELEDSGVYFCVSSQDSQGAVISNEKLFFGSGTQLSVL.

V gene TRBV7-9 combines with J gene TRBJ2-5; 9 bases map to TRBD2. V gave up 1 base and J gave up 2 bases; unmatched junction bases: 8. CDR1 is SEHNR, CDR2 FQNEAQ, per germline (reference sequence). The CDR3 is made up of 17 amino acids. CDR3 protein: CASSLEVLAGYQETQYF. The CDR3 bases are TGTGCCAGCAGCTTAGAGGTCCTAGCGGGGTATCAAGAGACCCAGTACTTC.

J is TRBJ2-1 and V is TRBV2, with 10 bases aligning to TRBD1. The CDR3 sequence is 18 residues long. Germline CDR1 SNHLY, CDR2 FYNNEI. V dropped 4 bases and J dropped 5; count of bases not matched to a gene: 14. CDR3 sequence reads: CASSVFGFLGTGDNEQFF. The DNA of the CDR3 is TGTGCCAGCAGTGTGTTTGGATTTTTGGGGACAGGGGACAATGAGCAGTTCTTC.

The chain has TRBV19 and TRBJ2-7; 8 bases are a match to TRBD1. Losses at the gene ends were 9 bases for V and 6 bases for J; bases not matched to a gene: 16. CDR1 LNHDA and CDR2 SQIVND come from the germline V gene (reference sequence). The CDR3 loop spans 15 amino acids. CDR3 in DNA: TGTGCCAGAGAAAAGGGGACAGGATGGGTTAGCGAGCAGTACTTC. Protein product: CAREKGTGWVSEQYF. Using reference TRBV19 and TRBJ2-7 for the parts outside the CDR3, the full variable domain is DGGITQSPKYLFRKEGQNVTLSCEQNLNHDAMYWYRQDPGQGLRLIYYSQIVNDFQKGDIAEGYSVSREKKESFPLTVTSAQKNPTAFYLCAREKGTGWVSEQYFGPGTRLTVT.

The chain links TRBV7-6 to TRBJ2-5; 9 bases line up with TRBD2. There are 15 residues in the CDR3. The V gene end was trimmed by 5 bases and the J gene end by 1 base; junction bases not matched to a gene: 5. Germline V gene sequence: CDR1 SGHVS, CDR2 FNYEAQ. CDR3 nucleotides: TGTGCCAGCAGCCCGCTACTAGCGGGCCAAGAGACCCAGTACTTC. Amino acid sequence: CASSPLLAGQETQYF.

The sample holds one count of this clone. CDR3 residues: CASSPGSGPDNEQFF. CDR3 nucleotide sequence: TGTGCCAGCAGCCCCGGGTCGGGGCCGGACAATGAGCAGTTCTTC. The chain recombines TRBV5-6 with TRBJ2-1, with D possibly called TRBD1 or TRBD2 (5 bases each). Trimming removed 4 bases from V and 5 bases from J, with 16 bases in between. Germline assignment: CDR1 SGHDT and CDR2 YYEEEE. This CDR3 is 15 amino acids long.

V gene TRBV4-1 combines with J gene TRBJ2-5; weak D call: TRBD1 (5 bases). The germline CDR1 and CDR2 sequences are MGHRA and YSYEKL. V lost 3 bases and J lost 1, with 15 bases in between. The CDR3 has 16 residues. As DNA, the CDR3 is TGCGCCAGCAGCCATGGAGCGACAGTACCCCAAGAGACCCAGTACTTC. Translating gives CASSHGATVPQETQYF.

In its sample, this clone was seen once. This sequence joins TRBV2 and TRBJ2-3; D gene uncertain. CDR3 size: 15 residues. The germline CDR1 and CDR2 sequences are SNHLY and FYNNEI. Deletions cut 1 base from V and 0 bases from J, with 8 bases between. The CDR3 DNA sequence: TGTGCCAGCAGTGAAGAAACTGCTAGCACAGATACGCAGTATTTT. Encoded protein: CASSEETASTDTQYF.

The chain uses TRBV7-2 and TRBJ1-1; maybe TRBD1 (5 bases). The length of the CDR3 is 15 residues. The V end lost 5 bases, the J end lost 5 bases, and 18 bases lay between the germline ends. CDR1 and CDR2 from the germline V gene are SGHTA and FQGNSA. This CDR3 reads CASSDITRQRTEAFF. The CDR3 nucleotides read TGTGCCAGCAGCGATATTACTAGACAGAGAACTGAAGCTTTCTTT.

This chain connects TRBV7-9 to TRBJ1-2; weak D call: TRBD1 (6 bases). This CDR3 contains 13 residues. CDR1 and CDR2 (germline): SEHNR, FQNEAQ (reference sequence). V shed 3 bases and J shed 8 bases, with 13 bases lying between them. CDR3 sequence: CASSFTQGRGYTF. DNA of the CDR3: TGTGCCAGCAGCTTTACACAGGGACGCGGCTACACCTTC.

This clone appeared once. The V gene is TRBV10-1, the J gene TRBJ2-2; tentatively, D is TRBD1 or TRBD2 (5 bases each). The CDR3 is 16 residues long. CDR1 and CDR2 from the germline V gene are WNHNN and SYGVQD (reference sequence). Trimming removed 4 bases at V and 7 bases at J, with 19 bases between. CDR3: CASSGIGAGRIGELFF. In DNA, the CDR3 is TGCGCCAGCAGTGGGATCGGGGCAGGGCGGATCGGGGAGCTGTTTTTT.

The J gene is TRBJ2-7, the V gene TRBV7-9, with D unresolved. In germline, CDR1 is SEHNR, CDR2 FQNEAQ (reference sequence). The V end lost 6 bases, the J end lost 3 bases, and 9 bases lay between the germline ends. The CDR3 has 12 amino acids. CDR3 sequence reads: CASRDRIYEQYF. The CDR3 bases are TGTGCCAGCAGGGATCGGATCTACGAGCAGTACTTC.

The rearrangement links TRBV4-3 to TRBJ2-7; D call uncertain. Trimming shortened V by 4 bases and J by 2 bases, and 15 bases separated the two germline ends. This CDR3 contains 15 residues. Germline CDR1 reads LGHNA; CDR2 reads YSLEER. Here the CDR3 DNA reads TGCGCCAGCAGCCTAAGCAATTCGGCCACCTACGAGCAGTACTTC. It encodes CASSLSNSATYEQYF.

The chain couples TRBV5-1 to TRBJ1-1; the D gene is possibly TRBD1 (6 bases). Germline V gene data show CDR1 as SGHRS and CDR2 as YFSETQ. This CDR3 is 15 amino acids long. Trimming removed 0 bases at V and 6 bases at J, with 15 bases between. The CDR3 DNA follows: TGCGCCAGCAGCTTGGTGGGACACCGAAGGCCTGAAGCTTTCTTT. This sequence encodes CASSLVGHRRPEAFF.

The J gene is TRBJ2-1, the V gene TRBV9; 8 bases are a match to TRBD2. J was trimmed by 2 bases and V by 2 bases; bases with no gene match: 18. This CDR3 is built from 20 residues. Germline CDR1 and CDR2: SGDLS and YYNGEE. This CDR3 reads CASSVKGLAGLNPTYNEQFF. CDR3 DNA sequence: TGTGCCAGCAGCGTCAAGGGTCTAGCGGGCCTTAACCCCACCTACAATGAGCAGTTCTTC.

The gene calls are TRBV5-4 and TRBJ2-4; D is uncertain. Between the trimmed V and J ends, which lost 4 bases and 3 bases, there was a span of 20 bases. The CDR3 extends over 17 amino acids. Per germline, CDR1 SGHNT and CDR2 YYREEE (reference sequence). As DNA, the CDR3 is TGTGCCAGCAGCGATATTGATCAGACTCCGGGCAAAAACATTCAGTACTTC. Amino acids: CASSDIDQTPGKNIQYF.

The CDR3 region has the DNA TGTGCCACCAGCAGAGGCAGGAACACTGAAGCTTTCTTT. Its translation is CATSRGRNTEAFF. The chain recombines TRBV15 with TRBJ1-1; D not resolved. Trimming left V 1 base short and J 1 base short, with 4 bases between. The CDR3 extends over 13 amino acids. CDR1 is LNHNV and CDR2 is YYDKDF in the germline V gene (reference sequence).

In DNA, the CDR3 is TGTGCCAGCAGCCAAGAACAGGCAAACTATGGCTACACCTTC. Translating gives CASSQEQANYGYTF. The gene calls are TRBV4-2 and TRBJ1-2; maybe TRBD1 (5 bases). Germline V gene sequence: CDR1 LGHNA, CDR2 YNFKEQ. The CDR3 consists of 14 residues. The germline V and J ends were trimmed by 0 bases and 2 bases, with 7 bases remaining between them.

The rearrangement links TRBV20-1 to TRBJ2-7; D might be TRBD2 (5 bases). V lost 5 bases and J lost 4, with 9 bases in between. The CDR3 is made up of 11 amino acids. CDR1 DFQATT and CDR2 SNEGSKA come from the germline V gene (reference sequence). The CDR3 bases are TGCAGTGCTCCGGACTGGTACGAGCAGTACTTC. Protein sequence: CSAPDWYEQYF.

This chain connects TRBV7-9 to TRBJ2-7; D may be TRBD1 (6 bases). V lost 5 bases to trimming and J lost 4 bases, with 12 bases between them. The germline gives CDR1 SEHNR, CDR2 FQNEAQ (reference sequence). The CDR3 length is 13 residues. CDR3 sequence: CASSHRDMYEQYF. CDR3 DNA: TGTGCCAGCAGCCACCGGGACATGTACGAGCAGTACTTC. Variable domain in full (rest from reference TRBV7-9 and TRBJ2-7): DTGVSQNPRHKITKRGQNVTFRCDPISEHNRLYWYRQTLGQGPEFLTYFQNEAQLEKSRLLSDRFSAERPKGSFSTLEIQRTEQGDSAMYLCASSHRDMYEQYFGPGTRLTVT.

The chain is built from TRBV7-9 and TRBJ2-1; 12 nucleotides match TRBD2. This CDR3 spans 16 amino acids. Trimming at V came to 5 bases and at J to 4 bases, leaving 6 bases not matched to a gene. Germline V lookup: CDR1 SEHNR, CDR2 FQNEAQ (reference sequence). The CDR3 DNA reads TGTGCCAGCAGCACCCTAGCGGGAGGGTCATACAATGAGCAGTTCTTC. This sequence encodes CASSTLAGGSYNEQFF.